The entry below gives a single T cell receptor (beta chain) sequence along with its context. Its specificity is not known. Selected pancreatic ductal adenocarcinoma patients had undergone surgery without neoadjuvant therapy. Method: immunoSEQ multiplex PCR; TCRdb's copy keeps in-frame clones and lacks some. The sample has about 97,000 clones; 90% to 95% are singletons. The record originates from a study of T cells in pancreatic ductal adenocarcinoma. Germline lookup yields CDR1 MNHEY and CDR2 SMNVEV (reference sequence). V was clipped by 2 bases and J by 10 bases, with 17 bases between them. This CDR3 has 14 amino acids. Findings of the study overall: Results skew toward the minority of patients with early-stage disease.

The chain employs TRBV27 and TRBJ1-2; the D gene is possibly TRBD1 (5 bases). This sequence originates from a human donor with pancreatic ductal adenocarcinoma. Source material: PBMCs. The CDR3 reads CASSLNIGQGFYTF. The CDR3 DNA follows: TGTGCCAGCAGTTTAAATATCGGGCAGGGTTTCTACACCTTC.